The clone carrying this T cell receptor (beta chain) was counted a few times. Its antigen is unknown. Germline lookup yields CDR1 SGHAT and CDR2 FQNNGV. The CDR3 is made up of 15 amino acids. Between the trimmed V and J ends, which lost 5 bases and 3 bases, there was a span of 17 bases. The use of a sample-barcoded 5' primer and a J-beta primer mix characterized a second PCR of about 7 to 12 cycles. TCRdb re-derived calls from the 5' RACE reads in MiXCR, one entry per CDR3 protein. The sample has about 1 million distinct CDR3 sequences; approximately 25% are singletons. These data are taken from a study of blood T cells in healthy people across ages. Study findings and constraints: Age advanced and TCR beta diversity per million T cells fell, roughly linearly. Both naive CD4+ cell counts and diversity were greater in long-lived donors than in aged donors.

The same specimen was also included in a second study, on T cells of mothers and their children. That report adds: Over five children, together with their three healthy Caucasian mothers, made up the donors.

This sequence was found in a girl aged 2 to 10 in good health. This chain uses TRBV11-2 with TRBJ2-7; D perhaps matches TRBD2 (6 bases). Source material: blood. In nucleotides, the CDR3 is TGTGCCAGCAGCCCCGCTGCGGGATATGACTACGAGCAGTACTTC. Its translation is CASSPAAGYDYEQYF.